A selection of T cell receptor beta chains follows, all from one sample in a study of cytomegalovirus exposure and HLA in healthy donors. Produced via immunoSEQ multiplex PCR; TCRdb's table is partial and in-frame only. This sample has under 200,000 clones, with around 88% found just once. Input material: PBMCs. These receptors were collected from a woman aged 25-40 years in good health and CMV-seronegative. Both conserved end residues are part of each CDR3. The D gene is left open where the match is weak. The listing skips clone size in some rows; elsewhere it reads once, few, many or a size class.

D gene: .
CDR3 length: 14
V gene: TRBV11-2
clone size: .
J gene: TRBJ2-7
CDR3 DNA: TGTGCCAGCAACGTAGTGCAGGGGTGGGACGAGCAGTACTTC
CDR3 protein: CASNVVQGWDEQYF

D gene: TRBD2
CDR3 length: 15
V gene: TRBV5-4
clone size: .
J gene: TRBJ2-3
CDR3 DNA: TGTGCCAGCAGATCTACAGCGGGGGACGCAGATACGCAGTATTTT
CDR3 protein: CASRSTAGDADTQYF

D gene: .
CDR3 length: 15
V gene: TRBV6-5
clone size: .
J gene: TRBJ1-4
CDR3 DNA: TGTGCCAGCAGTCCCCAGGGAAACCTTAATGAAAAACTGTTTTTT
CDR3 protein: CASSPQGNLNEKLFF

D gene: TRBD1
CDR3 length: 16
V gene: TRBV5-1
clone size: .
J gene: TRBJ2-1
CDR3 DNA: TGCGCCAGCAGCTTAACAGGGGCGAGCTCCTACAATGAGCAGTTCTTC
CDR3 protein: CASSLTGASSYNEQFF

D gene: .
CDR3 length: 16
V gene: TRBV7-8
clone size: .
J gene: TRBJ2-5
CDR3 DNA: TGTGCCAGCAGCGGGGTTTATTCGACAGGCGGAAAGACCCAGTACTTC
CDR3 protein: CASSGVYSTGGKTQYF

D gene: TRBD1
CDR3 length: 15
V gene: TRBV11-2
clone size: .
J gene: TRBJ1-1
CDR3 DNA: TGTGCCAGCAGCCCTCGGACAGGGGGGAACACTGAAGCTTTCTTT
CDR3 protein: CASSPRTGGNTEAFF

D gene: .
CDR3 length: 12
V gene: TRBV6-5
clone size: .
J gene: TRBJ1-5
CDR3 DNA: TGTGCCAGCAGTGACAGATATTGGCCCCAGCATTTT
CDR3 protein: CASSDRYWPQHF

D gene: .
CDR3 length: 15
V gene: TRBV9
clone size: .
J gene: TRBJ2-1
CDR3 DNA: TGTGCCAGCAGCGTATTGGCTAGCGACTACAATGAGCAGTTCTTC
CDR3 protein: CASSVLASDYNEQFF

D gene: .
CDR3 length: 16
V gene: TRBV7-9
clone size: .
J gene: TRBJ2-1
CDR3 DNA: TGTTCCAGCAGCTGGCCCCCAACGGGGGCCTACAATGAGCAGTTCTTC
CDR3 protein: CSSSWPPTGAYNEQFF

D gene: .
CDR3 length: 12
V gene: TRBV28
clone size: .
J gene: TRBJ1-1
CDR3 DNA: TGTGCCAGCAGTTTAACCCCGGTTGAAGCTTTCTTT
CDR3 protein: CASSLTPVEAFF

D gene: TRBD2
CDR3 length: 15
V gene: TRBV28
clone size: .
J gene: TRBJ2-7
CDR3 DNA: TGTGCCAGCAGTTTCCGGGGGGTACATTGGGGCGAGCAGTACTTC
CDR3 protein: CASSFRGVHWGEQYF

D gene: TRBD1
CDR3 length: 13
V gene: TRBV6-6
clone size: few
J gene: TRBJ2-7
CDR3 DNA: TGTGCCAGCAGGAGGACAGGGTATTACGAGCAGTACTTC
CDR3 protein: CASRRTGYYEQYF

D gene: TRBD1
CDR3 length: 14
V gene: TRBV6-5
clone size: .
J gene: TRBJ1-1
CDR3 DNA: TGTGCCAGCAGTGAACAGGGGCTGGGCACTGAAGCTTTCTTT
CDR3 protein: CASSEQGLGTEAFF

D gene: .
CDR3 length: 15
V gene: TRBV9
clone size: .
J gene: TRBJ1-3
CDR3 DNA: TGTGCCAGCAGCGTAGCTACCGGTCCTGGAAACACCATATATTTT
CDR3 protein: CASSVATGPGNTIYF

D gene: .
CDR3 length: 15
V gene: TRBV11-2
clone size: .
J gene: TRBJ2-3
CDR3 DNA: TGTGCCAGCAGCTTAATGGCAGTTAGCACAGATACGCAGTATTTT
CDR3 protein: CASSLMAVSTDTQYF

D gene: .
CDR3 length: 16
V gene: TRBV7-9
clone size: .
J gene: TRBJ1-6
CDR3 DNA: TGTGCCAGCAGCTTATCCGGGGGGGGGAATAATTCACCCCTCCACTTT
CDR3 protein: CASSLSGGGNNSPLHF

D gene: .
CDR3 length: 13
V gene: TRBV28
clone size: .
J gene: TRBJ1-4
CDR3 DNA: TGTGCCAGCAGTTTCGCGGGACATGAAAAACTGTTTTTT
CDR3 protein: CASSFAGHEKLFF

D gene: .
CDR3 length: 13
V gene: TRBV5-1
clone size: .
J gene: TRBJ2-3
CDR3 DNA: TGCGCCAGCTTACTAGAACTAGGAGATACGCAGTATTTT
CDR3 protein: CASLLELGDTQYF

D gene: .
CDR3 length: 14
V gene: TRBV4-2
clone size: .
J gene: TRBJ2-1
CDR3 DNA: TGTGCCAGCAGCCACCCAGGGGACTACAATGAGCAGTTCTTC
CDR3 protein: CASSHPGDYNEQFF

D gene: .
CDR3 length: 13
V gene: TRBV28
clone size: once
J gene: TRBJ2-4
CDR3 DNA: TGTGCCAGCAGTCCTTACAGGGTAGACATTCAGTACTTC
CDR3 protein: CASSPYRVDIQYF

D gene: TRBD1
CDR3 length: 15
V gene: TRBV6-1
clone size: .
J gene: TRBJ2-7
CDR3 DNA: TGTGCCAGCAGTCCCCAGGACAGGCCATCCTACGAGCAGTACTTC
CDR3 protein: CASSPQDRPSYEQYF

D gene: .
CDR3 length: 14
V gene: TRBV19
clone size: .
J gene: TRBJ2-7
CDR3 DNA: TGTGCCAGTATCCACCGGGACTCTCTCTACGAGCAGTACTTC
CDR3 protein: CASIHRDSLYEQYF

D gene: .
CDR3 length: 15
V gene: TRBV19
clone size: .
J gene: TRBJ2-2
CDR3 DNA: TGTGCCAGTAGTATAGAGTTGGGCATCACTGGGGAGCTGTTTTTT
CDR3 protein: CASSIELGITGELFF

D gene: .
CDR3 length: 15
V gene: TRBV7-3
clone size: .
J gene: TRBJ2-1
CDR3 DNA: TGTGCCAGCAGCTTAGCGCCAGGGCCTTACAATGAGCAGTTCTTC
CDR3 protein: CASSLAPGPYNEQFF